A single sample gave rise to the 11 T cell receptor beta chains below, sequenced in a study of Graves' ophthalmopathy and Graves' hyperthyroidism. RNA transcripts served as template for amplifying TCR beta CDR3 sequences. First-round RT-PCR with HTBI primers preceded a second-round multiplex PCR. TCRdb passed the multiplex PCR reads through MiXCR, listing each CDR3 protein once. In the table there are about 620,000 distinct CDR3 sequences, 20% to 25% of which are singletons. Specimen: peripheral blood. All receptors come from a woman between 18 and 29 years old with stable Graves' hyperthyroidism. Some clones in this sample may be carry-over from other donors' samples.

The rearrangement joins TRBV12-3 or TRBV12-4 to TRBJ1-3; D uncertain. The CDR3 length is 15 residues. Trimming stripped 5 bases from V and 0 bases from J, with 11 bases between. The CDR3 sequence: CASSTDWSSGNTIYF. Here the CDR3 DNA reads TGTGCCAGCAGTACCGACTGGTCCTCTGGAAACACCATATATTTT.

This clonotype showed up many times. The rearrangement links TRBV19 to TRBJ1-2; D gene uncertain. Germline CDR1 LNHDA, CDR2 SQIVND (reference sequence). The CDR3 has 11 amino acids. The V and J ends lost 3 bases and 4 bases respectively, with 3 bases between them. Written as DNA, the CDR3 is TGTGCCAGTAGTATCCCCTATGGCTACACCTTC. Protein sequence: CASSIPYGYTF.

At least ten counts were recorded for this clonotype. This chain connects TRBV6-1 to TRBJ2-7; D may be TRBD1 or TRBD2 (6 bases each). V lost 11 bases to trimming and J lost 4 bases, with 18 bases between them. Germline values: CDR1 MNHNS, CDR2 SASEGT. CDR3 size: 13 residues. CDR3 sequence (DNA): TGTGCCTGTGGGGGGCGAATTCCATACGAGCAGTACTTC. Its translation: CACGGRIPYEQYF.

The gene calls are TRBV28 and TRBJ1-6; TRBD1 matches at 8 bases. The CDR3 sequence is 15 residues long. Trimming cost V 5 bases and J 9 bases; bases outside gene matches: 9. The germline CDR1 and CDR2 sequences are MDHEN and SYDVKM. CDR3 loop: CASSNPGGAGSPLHF. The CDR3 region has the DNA TGTGCCAGCAGTAACCCAGGGGGCGCCGGTTCACCCCTCCACTTT.

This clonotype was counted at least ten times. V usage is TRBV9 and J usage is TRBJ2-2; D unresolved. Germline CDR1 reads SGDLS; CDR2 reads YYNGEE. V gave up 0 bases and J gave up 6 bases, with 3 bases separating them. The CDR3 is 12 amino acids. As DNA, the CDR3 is TGTGCCAGCAGCGTAGTGTCCGGGGAGCTGTTTTTT. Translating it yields CASSVVSGELFF.

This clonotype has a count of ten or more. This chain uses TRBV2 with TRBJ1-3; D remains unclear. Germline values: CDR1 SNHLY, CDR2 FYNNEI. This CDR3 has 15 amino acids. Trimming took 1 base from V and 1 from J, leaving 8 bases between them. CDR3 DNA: TGTGCCAGCAGTGAAGTTTCGGCATCTGGAAACACCATATATTTT. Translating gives CASSEVSASGNTIYF.

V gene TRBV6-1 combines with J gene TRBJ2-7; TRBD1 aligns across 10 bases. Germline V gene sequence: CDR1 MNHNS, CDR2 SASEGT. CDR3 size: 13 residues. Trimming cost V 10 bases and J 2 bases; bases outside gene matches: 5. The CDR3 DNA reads TGTGCCAACCCGACAGGGGGCACCTACGAGCAGTACTTC. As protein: CANPTGGTYEQYF.

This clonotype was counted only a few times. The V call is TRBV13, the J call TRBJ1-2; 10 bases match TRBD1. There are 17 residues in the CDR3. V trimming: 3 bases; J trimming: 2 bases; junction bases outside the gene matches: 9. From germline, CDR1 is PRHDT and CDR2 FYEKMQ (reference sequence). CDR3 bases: TGTGCCAGCAGCTTCGGGACAGGGGTCCGCCTAAACTATGGCTACACCTTC. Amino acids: CASSFGTGVRLNYGYTF.

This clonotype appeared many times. The CDR3 is CAISGTGFFGNTIYF. CDR3 coding DNA: TGTGCCATCAGTGGGACAGGGTTCTTTGGAAACACCATATATTTT. The chain has TRBV10-3 and TRBJ1-3, with 8 bases fitting TRBD1. CDR3 length: 15 amino acids. Germline trimming cut 4 bases from V and 3 bases from J; bases unmatched to any gene: 5. CDR1 and CDR2 (germline): ENHRY, SYGVKD.

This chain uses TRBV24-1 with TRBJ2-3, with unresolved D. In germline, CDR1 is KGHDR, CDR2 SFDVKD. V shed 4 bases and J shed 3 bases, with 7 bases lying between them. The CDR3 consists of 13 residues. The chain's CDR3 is CATSDFATDTQYF. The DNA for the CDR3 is TGTGCCACCAGTGACTTCGCAACAGATACGCAGTATTTT.

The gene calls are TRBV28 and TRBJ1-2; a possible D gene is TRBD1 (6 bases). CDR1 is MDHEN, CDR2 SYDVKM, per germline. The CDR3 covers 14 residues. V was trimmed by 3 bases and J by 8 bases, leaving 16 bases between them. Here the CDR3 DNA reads TGTGCCAGCAGTTTGGGGGGCGACGTTGAGGGCTACACCTTC. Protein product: CASSLGGDVEGYTF.